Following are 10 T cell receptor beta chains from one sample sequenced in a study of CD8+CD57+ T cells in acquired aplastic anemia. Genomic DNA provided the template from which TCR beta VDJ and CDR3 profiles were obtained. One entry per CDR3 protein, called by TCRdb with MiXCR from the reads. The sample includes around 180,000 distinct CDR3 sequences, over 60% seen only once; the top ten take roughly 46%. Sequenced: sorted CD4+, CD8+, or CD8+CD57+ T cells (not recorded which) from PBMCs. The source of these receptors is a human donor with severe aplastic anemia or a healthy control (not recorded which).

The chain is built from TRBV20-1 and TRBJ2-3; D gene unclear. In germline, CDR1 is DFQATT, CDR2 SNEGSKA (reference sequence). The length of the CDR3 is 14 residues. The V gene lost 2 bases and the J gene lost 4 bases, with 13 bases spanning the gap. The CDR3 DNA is TGCAGTGCTAGAACGTATTCGTGGGCAGATACGCAGTATTTT. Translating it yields CSARTYSWADTQYF.

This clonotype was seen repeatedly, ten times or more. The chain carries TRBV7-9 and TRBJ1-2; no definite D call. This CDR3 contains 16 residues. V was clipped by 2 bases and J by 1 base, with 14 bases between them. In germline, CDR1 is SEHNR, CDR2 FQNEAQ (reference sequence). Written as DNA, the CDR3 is TGTGCCAGCAGCTTATTTGGTTCAGGAGATAACTATGGCTACACCTTC. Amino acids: CASSLFGSGDNYGYTF.

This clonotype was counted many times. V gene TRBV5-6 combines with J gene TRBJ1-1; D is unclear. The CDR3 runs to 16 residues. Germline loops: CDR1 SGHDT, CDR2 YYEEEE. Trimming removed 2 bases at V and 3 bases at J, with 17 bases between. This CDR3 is CASSFGVWGPDTEAFF. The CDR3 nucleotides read TGTGCCAGCAGCTTTGGTGTGTGGGGTCCGGACACTGAAGCTTTCTTT.

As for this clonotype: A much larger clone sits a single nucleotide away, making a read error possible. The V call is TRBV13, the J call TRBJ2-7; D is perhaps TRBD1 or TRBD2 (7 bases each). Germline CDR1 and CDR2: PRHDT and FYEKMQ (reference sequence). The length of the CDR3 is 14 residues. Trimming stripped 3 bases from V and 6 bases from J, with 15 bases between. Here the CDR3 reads CASSFLDREGEQYF. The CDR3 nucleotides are TGTGCCAGCAGCTTCCTTGACAGGGAGGGCGAGCAGTACTTC.

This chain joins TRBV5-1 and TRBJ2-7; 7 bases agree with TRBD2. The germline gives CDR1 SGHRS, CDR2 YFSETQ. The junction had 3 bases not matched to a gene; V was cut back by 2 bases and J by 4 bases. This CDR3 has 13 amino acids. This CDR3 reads CASSFREGYEQYF. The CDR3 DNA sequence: TGCGCCAGCAGCTTTAGGGAGGGGTACGAGCAGTACTTC.

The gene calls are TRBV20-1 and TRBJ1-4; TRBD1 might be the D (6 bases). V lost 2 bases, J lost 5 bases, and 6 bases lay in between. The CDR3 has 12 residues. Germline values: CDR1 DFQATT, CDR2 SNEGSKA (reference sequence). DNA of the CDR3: TGCAGTGCTAGAACAGGGAATGAAAAACTGTTTTTT. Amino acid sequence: CSARTGNEKLFF.

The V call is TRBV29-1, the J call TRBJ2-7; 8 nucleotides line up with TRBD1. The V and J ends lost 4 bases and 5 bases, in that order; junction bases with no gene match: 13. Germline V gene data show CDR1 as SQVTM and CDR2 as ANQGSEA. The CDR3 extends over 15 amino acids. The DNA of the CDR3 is TGCAGCGTTGGAGGCCCAGGGCAGGGGGCCGACGAGCAGTACTTC. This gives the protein CSVGGPGQGADEQYF.

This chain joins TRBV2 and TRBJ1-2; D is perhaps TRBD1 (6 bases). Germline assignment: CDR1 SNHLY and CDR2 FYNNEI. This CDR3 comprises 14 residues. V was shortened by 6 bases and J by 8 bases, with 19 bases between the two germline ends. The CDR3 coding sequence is TGTGCCAGCAGACCCACCGGGACACCCAGAGGCTACACCTTC. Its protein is CASRPTGTPRGYTF.

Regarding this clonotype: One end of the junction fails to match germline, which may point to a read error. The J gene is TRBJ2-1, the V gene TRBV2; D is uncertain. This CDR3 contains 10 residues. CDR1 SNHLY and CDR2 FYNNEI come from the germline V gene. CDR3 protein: CASSEDSDVF. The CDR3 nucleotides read TGTGCCAGCAGTGAAGATTCGGATGTGTTC. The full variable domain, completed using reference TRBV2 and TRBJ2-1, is EPEVTQTPSHQVTQMGQEVILRCVPISNHLYFYWYRQILGQKVEFLVSFYNNEISEKSEIFDDQFSVERPDGSNFTLKIRSTKLEDSAMYFCASSEDSDVFGPGTRLTVL.

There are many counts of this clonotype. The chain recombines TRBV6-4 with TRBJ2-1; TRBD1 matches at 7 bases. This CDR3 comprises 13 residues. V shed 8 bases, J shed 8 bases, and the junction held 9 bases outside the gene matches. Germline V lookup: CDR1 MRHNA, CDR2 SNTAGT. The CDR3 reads CASAGTENDEQFF. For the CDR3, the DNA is TGTGCCAGCGCCGGGACAGAGAATGATGAGCAGTTCTTC.